This T cell receptor (beta chain) derives from a study of OX40 agonist ivuxolimab in advanced cancers. At the level of the study: Patients were given ivuxolimab, an antibody that agonizes OX40 (CD134).

The CDR3 runs to 15 residues. Germline values: CDR1 MNHEY, CDR2 SMNVEV (reference sequence). Trimming took 5 bases from V and 3 from J, leaving 17 bases between them. Generated by immunoSEQ multiplex PCR, the TCRdb table keeps only in-frame clones and is missing some. Of tens of thousands of clones in the sample, 65% to 90% were seen once. Overall study results and limits: There were also nonresponders showing low normalized T-cell clonal expansion.

The sample holds one count of this clone. Its target is unknown. The sequencing used CD4+ or CD8+ T cells sorted from blood, collected in a trial of the OX40 agonist ivuxolimab. The gene calls are TRBV27 and TRBJ2-7, with D tentatively TRBD1 (5 bases). This clonotype was obtained from an adult with an advanced solid tumor such as melanoma, head and neck, liver or kidney cancer. This CDR3 is CASSPAQGLNYEQYF. The CDR3 DNA sequence: TGTGCCAGCAGTCCAGCCCAGGGATTAAACTACGAGCAGTACTTC.